The T cell receptor (beta chain) under discussion was sequenced for a study of blood T cells in healthy people across ages. The CDR3 covers 13 residues. Trimming shortened V by 3 bases and J by 3 bases, and 8 bases separated the two germline ends. Germline assignment: CDR1 PRHDT and CDR2 FYEKMQ (reference sequence). The use of a sample-barcoded 5' primer and a J-beta primer mix characterized a second PCR of about 7 to 12 cycles. Every sample returned 2.5 million or more CDR3-containing paired-end reads. TCRdb itself ran the 5' RACE reads through MiXCR, one entry per CDR3 protein. The table has some 1.5 million distinct CDR3 sequences, under 30% seen once.

The receptor was derived from a woman in her twenties or thirties in good health. The rearrangement joins TRBV13 to TRBJ1-1; no firm D call. The sample consisted of blood. The CDR3 region has the DNA TGTGCCAGCAGCTTTTACGGGGACACTGAAGCTTTCTTT. Its protein is CASSFYGDTEAFF. The entire variable domain, with the rest obtained from reference TRBV13 and TRBJ1-1, is as follows: AAGVIQSPRHLIKEKRETATLKCYPIPRHDTVYWYQQGPGQDPQFLISFYEKMQSDKGSIPDRFSAQQFSDYHSELNMSSLELGDSALYFCASSFYGDTEAFFGQGTRLTVV.